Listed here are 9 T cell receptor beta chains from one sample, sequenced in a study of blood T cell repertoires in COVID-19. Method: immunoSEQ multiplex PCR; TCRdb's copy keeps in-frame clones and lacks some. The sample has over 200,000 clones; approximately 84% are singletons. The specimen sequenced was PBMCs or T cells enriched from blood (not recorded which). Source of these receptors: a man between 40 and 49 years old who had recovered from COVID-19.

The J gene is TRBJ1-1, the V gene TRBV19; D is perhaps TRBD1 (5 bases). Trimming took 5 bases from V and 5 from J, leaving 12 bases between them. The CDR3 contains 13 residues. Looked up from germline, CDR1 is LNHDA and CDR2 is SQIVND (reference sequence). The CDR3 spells CASSPQAGTEAFF. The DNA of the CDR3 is TGTGCCAGTAGTCCACAGGCCGGGACTGAAGCTTTCTTT.

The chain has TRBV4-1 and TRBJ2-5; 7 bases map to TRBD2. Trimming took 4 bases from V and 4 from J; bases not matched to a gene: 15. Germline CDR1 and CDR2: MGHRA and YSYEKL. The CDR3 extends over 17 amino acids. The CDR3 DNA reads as TGCGCCAGCAGCCCCCCCCGCCAGCGGGGATCGGTAGAGACCCAGTACTTC. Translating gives CASSPPRQRGSVETQYF.

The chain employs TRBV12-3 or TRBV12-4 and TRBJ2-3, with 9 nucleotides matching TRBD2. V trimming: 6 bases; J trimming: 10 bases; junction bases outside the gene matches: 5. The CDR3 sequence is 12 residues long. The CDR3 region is CASSRGGVAQYF. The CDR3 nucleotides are TGTGCCAGCAGCCGCGGGGGGGTGGCGCAGTATTTT.

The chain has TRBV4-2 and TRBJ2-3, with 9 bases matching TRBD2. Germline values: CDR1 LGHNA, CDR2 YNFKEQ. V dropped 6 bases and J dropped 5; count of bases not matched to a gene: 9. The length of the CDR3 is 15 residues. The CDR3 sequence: CASSRPSGVVDTQYF. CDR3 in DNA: TGTGCCAGCAGTCGCCCTAGCGGGGTTGTAGATACGCAGTATTTT.

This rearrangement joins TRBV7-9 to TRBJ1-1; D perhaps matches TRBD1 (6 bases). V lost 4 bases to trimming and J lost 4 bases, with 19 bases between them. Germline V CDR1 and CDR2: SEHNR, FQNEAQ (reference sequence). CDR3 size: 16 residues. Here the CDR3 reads CASSSPSSGEPTEAFF. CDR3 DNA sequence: TGTGCCAGCAGCTCCCCCTCCTCAGGGGAGCCCACTGAAGCTTTCTTT.

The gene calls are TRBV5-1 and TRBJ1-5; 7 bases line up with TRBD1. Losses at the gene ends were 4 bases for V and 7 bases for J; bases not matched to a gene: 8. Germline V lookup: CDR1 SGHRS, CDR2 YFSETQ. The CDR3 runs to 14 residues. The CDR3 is CASSADREDQPQHF. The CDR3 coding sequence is TGCGCCAGCAGCGCTGACAGGGAGGACCAGCCCCAGCATTTT.

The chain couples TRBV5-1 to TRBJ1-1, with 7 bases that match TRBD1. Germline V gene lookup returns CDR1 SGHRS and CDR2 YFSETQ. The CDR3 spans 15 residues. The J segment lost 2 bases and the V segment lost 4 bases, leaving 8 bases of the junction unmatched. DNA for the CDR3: TGCGCCAGCAGCAGGACAGGTCGACTAAACACTGAAGCTTTCTTT. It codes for CASSRTGRLNTEAFF.

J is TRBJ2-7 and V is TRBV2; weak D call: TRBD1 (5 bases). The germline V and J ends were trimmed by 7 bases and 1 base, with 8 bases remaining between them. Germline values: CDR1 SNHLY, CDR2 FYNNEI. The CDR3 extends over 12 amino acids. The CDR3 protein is CASTRESYEQYF. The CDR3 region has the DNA TGTGCCAGCACCAGGGAATCCTACGAGCAGTACTTC.

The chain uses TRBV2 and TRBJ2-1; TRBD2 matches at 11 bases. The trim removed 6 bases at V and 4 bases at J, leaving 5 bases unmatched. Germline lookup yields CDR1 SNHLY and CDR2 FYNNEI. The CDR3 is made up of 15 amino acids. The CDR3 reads CASRLAGGLYNEQFF. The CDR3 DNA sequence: TGTGCCAGCAGGTTAGCGGGGGGGCTTTACAATGAGCAGTTCTTC.